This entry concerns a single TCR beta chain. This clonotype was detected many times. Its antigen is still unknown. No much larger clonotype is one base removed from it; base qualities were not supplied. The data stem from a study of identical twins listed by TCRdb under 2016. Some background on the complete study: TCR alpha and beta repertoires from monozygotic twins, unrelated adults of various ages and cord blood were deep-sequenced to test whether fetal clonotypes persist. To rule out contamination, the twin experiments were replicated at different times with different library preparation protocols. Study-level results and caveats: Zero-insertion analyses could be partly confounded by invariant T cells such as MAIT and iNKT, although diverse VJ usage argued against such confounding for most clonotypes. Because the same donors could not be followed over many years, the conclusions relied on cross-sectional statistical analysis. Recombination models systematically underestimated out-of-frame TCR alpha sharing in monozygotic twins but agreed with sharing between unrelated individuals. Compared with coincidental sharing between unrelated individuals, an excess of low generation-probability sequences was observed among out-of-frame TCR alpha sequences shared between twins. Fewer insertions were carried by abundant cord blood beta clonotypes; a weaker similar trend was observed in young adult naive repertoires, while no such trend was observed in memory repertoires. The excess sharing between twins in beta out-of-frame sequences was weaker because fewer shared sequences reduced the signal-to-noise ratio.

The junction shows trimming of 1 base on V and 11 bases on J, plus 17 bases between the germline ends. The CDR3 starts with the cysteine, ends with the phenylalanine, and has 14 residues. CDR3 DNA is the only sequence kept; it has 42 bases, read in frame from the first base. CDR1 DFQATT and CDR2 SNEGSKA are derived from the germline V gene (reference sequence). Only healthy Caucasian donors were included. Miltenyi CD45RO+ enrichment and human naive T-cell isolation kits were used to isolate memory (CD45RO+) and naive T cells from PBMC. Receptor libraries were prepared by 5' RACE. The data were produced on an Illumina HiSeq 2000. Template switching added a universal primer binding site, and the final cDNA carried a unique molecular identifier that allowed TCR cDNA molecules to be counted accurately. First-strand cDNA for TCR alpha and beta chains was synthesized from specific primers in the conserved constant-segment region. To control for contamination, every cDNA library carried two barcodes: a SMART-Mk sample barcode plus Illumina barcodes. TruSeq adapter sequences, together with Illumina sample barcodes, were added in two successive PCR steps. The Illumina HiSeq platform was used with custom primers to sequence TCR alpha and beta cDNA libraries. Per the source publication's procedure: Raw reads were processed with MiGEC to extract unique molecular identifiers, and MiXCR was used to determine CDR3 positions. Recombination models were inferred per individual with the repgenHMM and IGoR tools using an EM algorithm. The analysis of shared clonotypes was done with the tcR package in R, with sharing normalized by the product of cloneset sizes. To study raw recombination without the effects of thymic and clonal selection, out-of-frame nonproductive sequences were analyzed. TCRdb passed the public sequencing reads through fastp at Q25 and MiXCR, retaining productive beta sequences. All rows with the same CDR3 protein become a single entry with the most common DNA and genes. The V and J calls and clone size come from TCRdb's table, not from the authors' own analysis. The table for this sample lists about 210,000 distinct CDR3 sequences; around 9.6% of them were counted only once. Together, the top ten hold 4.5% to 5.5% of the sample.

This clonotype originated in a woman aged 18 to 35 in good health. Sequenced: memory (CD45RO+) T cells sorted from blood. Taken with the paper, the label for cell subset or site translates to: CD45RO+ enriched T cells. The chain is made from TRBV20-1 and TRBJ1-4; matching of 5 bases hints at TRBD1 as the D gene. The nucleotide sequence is TGCAGTGCTAGAGGATTTTTCGGGGCGGGGAAACTGTTTTTT. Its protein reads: CSARGFFGAGKLFF.